Listed here are 7 T cell receptor beta chains from one sample, sequenced in a study of response to subunit inactivated influenza vaccine. TCRdb reprocessed the RT-PCR reads via MiXCR and lists one record per CDR3 protein. The sample consists of around 300,000 distinct CDR3 sequences, about 20% of them appearing once. Source: PBMCs from blood, taken about 20 months after vaccination. The receptors were gathered from a man aged 50-75 years who received an inactivated influenza vaccine.

This clonotype was seen only a few times. The rearrangement links TRBV25-1 to TRBJ1-1; no reliable D call. Germline CDR1 MGHDK, CDR2 SYGVNS. The CDR3 extends over 11 amino acids. V lost 3 bases to trimming and J lost 8 bases, with 7 bases between them. CDR3 in DNA: TGTGCCAGCAGTGACAGAACGGAAGCTTTCTTT. As protein: CASSDRTEAFF.

The chain links TRBV20-1 to TRBJ2-1, with a possible D match to TRBD2 (5 bases). Germline V gene lookup returns CDR1 DFQATT and CDR2 SNEGSKA (reference sequence). The CDR3 length is 14 residues. The ends were cut back, 3 bases at V and 3 bases at J, with 12 bases in the middle. CDR3 loop: CSAREAGIYNEQFF. CDR3 coding DNA: TGCAGTGCTAGGGAGGCCGGAATCTACAATGAGCAGTTCTTC.

This clonotype has only a few counts. This sequence joins TRBV7-8 and TRBJ1-1; no definite D call. CDR3 size: 11 residues. The V end lost 2 bases, the J end lost 4 bases, and 2 bases lay between the germline ends. Germline V gene sequence: CDR1 SGHVS, CDR2 FQNEAQ. The CDR3, as DNA: TGTGCCAGCAGCTTAATCACTGAAGCTTTCTTT. It specifies CASSLITEAFF.

This clonotype was picked up many times. The J gene is TRBJ1-1, the V gene TRBV29-1; unclear D gene. Per the germline V gene, CDR1 is SQVTM and CDR2 is ANQGSEA. The length of the CDR3 is 12 residues. V was pared by 5 bases and J by 6 bases, with 13 bases between. CDR3 sequence reads: CSVQKQASEAFF. The CDR3 coding sequence is TGCAGCGTTCAAAAACAAGCGTCTGAAGCTTTCTTT.

This clonotype was picked up a small number of times. This chain uses TRBV5-1 with TRBJ2-1; TRBD1 is a possible D gene (5 bases). The CDR3 length is 16 residues. The germline V and J ends were trimmed by 2 bases and 0 bases, with 12 bases remaining between them. Germline V gives CDR1 SGHRS, CDR2 YFSETQ. The CDR3 bases are TGCGCCAGCAGCTTAACAGGCCTCAGCTCCTACAATGAGCAGTTCTTC. Translated, it gives CASSLTGLSSYNEQFF. Variable domain in full (rest from reference TRBV5-1 and TRBJ2-1): KAGVTQTPRYLIKTRGQQVTLSCSPISGHRSVSWYQQTPGQGLQFLFEYFSETQRNKGNFPGRFSGRQFSNSRSEMNVSTLELGDSALYLCASSLTGLSSYNEQFFGPGTRLTVL.

CDR3 sequence: CASSSPTRHPSGNTIYF. Here the CDR3 DNA reads TGTGCCAGCAGCTCACCGACAAGACACCCCTCTGGAAACACCATATATTTT. The chain couples TRBV7-9 to TRBJ1-3; no firm D call. The germline V and J ends were trimmed by 4 bases and 0 bases, with 16 bases remaining between them. The germline gives CDR1 SEHNR, CDR2 FQNEAQ (reference sequence). The CDR3 spans 17 residues.

This clonotype showed up just a few times. V gene TRBV12-3 or TRBV12-4 combines with J gene TRBJ2-7; TRBD2 matches at 13 bases. This CDR3 is 17 amino acids long. Losses at the gene ends were 5 bases for V and 0 bases for J; bases not matched to a gene: 7. CDR3 in DNA: TGTGCCAGCAGTGGACTAGCGGGAGAGTATAGCTCCTACGAGCAGTACTTC. Its translation: CASSGLAGEYSSYEQYF.